This T cell receptor beta chain was sequenced for a study of T-cell reconstitution after alpha-beta-depleted transplantation in children. Germline CDR1 DFQATT, CDR2 SNEGSKA (reference sequence). V was clipped by 5 bases and J by 6 bases; unmatched bases: 8. The CDR3 totals 14 residues. Unique molecular identifiers were incorporated when the TCRbeta library was constructed. TCRdb reanalysed the PCR reads using MiXCR and keeps one entry per CDR3 protein. The table records 90,000 to 130,000 distinct CDR3 sequences, about a tenth of them present only once. This clonotype has just a few counts. The source is a boy aged 2-15 years with acute lymphoblastic leukemia, due to receive a stem cell transplant. This chain connects TRBV20-1 to TRBJ2-2; 8 bases fit TRBD2. This sample comprised PBMCs, obtained before TCRalphabeta/CD19-depleted stem cell transplant. CDR3 DNA sequence: TGCAGTGCTTTGGACGGGAGGGCCGCCGGGGAGCTGTTTTTT. This encodes CSALDGRAAGELFF.